This TCR beta chain was observed in a study of shared clonotypes between healthy human individuals (dated by TCRdb to about 2020). Background on the whole study: A couple of women and three men aged 18 to 49 years were included in the cohort. Blood TCR repertoires of about five healthy adults were deeply sequenced to estimate repertoire size and the extent of clonotype sharing between individuals. To increase sequencing depth and limit assay-specific biases, different laboratories used diverse techniques to prepare libraries and sequence TCR repertoires. Between about 0.8 and 9.5 billion PBMCs per donor were obtained by leukapheresis.

On this clone itself: This clone's antigen is unknown. The sample holds no much larger clone one base away, and base qualities are not on file.

Ends trimmed: V by 1 base, J by 0 bases; bases unmatched to a gene: 3. The germline V gene sets CDR1 to SGHRS and CDR2 to YFSETQ. There are 18 amino acids in the CDR3, from cysteine to phenylalanine inclusive. Just the 54-base CDR3 DNA is kept, in frame starting at base 1. Using the deep immunoSEQ assay, multiplex PCR amplified TCR CDR3 regions from genomic DNA. Extracted genomic DNA from each cell subset was spread evenly across all wells of several immunoSEQ 96-well plates, with each plate serving as a replicate. Each replicate PCR for unsorted PBMC received around 330 ng genomic DNA, equal to about 30,000 T cell genomes. Ten immunoSEQ deep assay plates were used to sequence unsorted PBMC genomic DNA. Purified libraries were quantified with a Qubit 3.0 fluorometer, sized on a Bioanalyzer 2100, and re-quantified with the KAPA Library Quantification kit. A separate single-read 150-cycle Illumina NextSeq 550 flow cell was used to sequence each immunoSEQ 96-well plate. Per the authors' processing: Because only junctional sequences without quality scores were contained in the immunoSEQ output, filtering matching that applied to full-length reads could not be performed. To assign V/J genes and CDR3, sequences were annotated against IMGT germline references using PyIR, a Python wrapper for IgBLAST v1.9. Reads were filtered out if the reads had weak V/J assignments (E-value above 1e-6), no CDR3, stop codons, out-of-frame junctions, or ambiguous translated residues. V3J clonotypes were defined by identical inferred V gene, J gene, and CDR3 amino acid sequence. Percentage overlap between repertoires was computed as shared unique clonotypes divided by the size of the smaller repertoire. Three approaches were used to assess repertoire richness: RTK rarefaction, the Chao1 estimator, and Recon v2.1 estimates of unobserved clonotypes. TCRdb provides this immuneACCESS table in a form limited to in-frame rearrangements. Some clones are lacking; in checked studies, under half of them reflect an unresolved V gene, and why the rest are absent is not known. V, J and clone size reflect that table, while D and trimming were determined from the DNA. Here the sample has nearly 500,000 clones; about 79% occur a single time. 10% to 15% of the sample goes to the ten largest clones.

The donors were healthy, HIV-negative adults with no recently reported acute infections or vaccinations. All donors were Caucasian adults living in Nashville, Tennessee, USA. In the unsorted samples, some 94 million PBMCs were counted, and genomic DNA was extracted using the QIAamp DNA Blood Mini kit. After blood collection by leukapheresis, PBMCs were isolated using Ficoll-Histopaque density gradient centrifugation and then cryopreserved in the vapor phase of liquid nitrogen. What the study reported, not specific to this receptor: Sampling was limited to blood, and TCR repertoires in tissue likely differ from TCR repertoires in blood. Because the study included a small number of donors, the genetic and exposure-history diversity represented was limited. Pairwise subsampling led to the expectation that sequencing depth would affect the degree of clonotype sharing among donors.

This receptor was taken from a woman aged 40 to 49 in good health. Some clones in this sample may be carry-over from other donors' samples. In this chain, TRBV5-1 is recombined with TRBJ2-3, with TRBD2 identical over 15 junction bases. The source material was PBMCs. The sequenced DNA is TGCGCCAGCAGCTTGAGGGGACTAGCGGGAGGCAGCACAGATACGCAGTATTTT. This encodes CASSLRGLAGGSTDTQYF. The CDR3, completed at both ends by the reference TRBV5-1 and TRBJ2-3 genes, gives the full variable domain KAGVTQTPRYLIKTRGQQVTLSCSPISGHRSVSWYQQTPGQGLQFLFEYFSETQRNKGNFPGRFSGRQFSNSRSEMNVSTLELGDSALYLCASSLRGLAGGSTDTQYFGPGTRLTVL.